Listed below are T cell receptor beta chains from one sample, sequenced in a study of CD8 T cells in ankylosing spondylitis. Using its own MiXCR run on the 5' RACE reads, TCRdb lists one record per CDR3 protein. The top ten clones hold about 3% of a sample with roughly 120,000 distinct CDR3 sequences, roughly 13% of them seen once. Sequenced sample: blood, either unsorted or a sorted T cell fraction (not recorded which). These TCRs come from a female donor with ankylosing spondylitis or in good health (not recorded which). Each CDR3 is given with its conserved first and last residue. D genes are given only for firm matches. Size is omitted from some rows. Given values are once, few, many or a class for expanded clones.

d_gene: TRBD1
abundance: few
j_gene: TRBJ1-1
v_gene: TRBV7-8
CDR3nt: TGTGCCAGCAGCAACCTAACAGGGGCGAACACTGAAGCTTTCTTT
CDR3aa: CASSNLTGANTEAFF

d_gene: TRBD1
abundance: many
j_gene: TRBJ1-2
v_gene: TRBV20-1
CDR3nt: TGCAGTGCCCCAACCCCAACAGGGGGCAATGGCTACACCTTC
CDR3aa: CSAPTPTGGNGYTF

d_gene: .
abundance: .
j_gene: TRBJ2-2
v_gene: TRBV7-8
CDR3nt: TGTGCCAGCAGCTTAAGAGATAGCTCGGGGTCCGGGGAGCTGTTTTTT
CDR3aa: CASSLRDSSGSGELFF

d_gene: TRBD1
abundance: many
j_gene: TRBJ1-4
v_gene: TRBV11-2
CDR3nt: TGTGCCAGCAGCCCCGGACAGGTGACTAATGAAAAACTGTTTTTT
CDR3aa: CASSPGQVTNEKLFF

d_gene: .
abundance: many
j_gene: TRBJ1-1
v_gene: TRBV5-1
CDR3nt: TGCGCCAGCAGCTTGGACCGAATTGGCACTGAAGCTTTCTTT
CDR3aa: CASSLDRIGTEAFF

d_gene: .
abundance: .
j_gene: TRBJ1-1
v_gene: TRBV7-9
CDR3nt: TGTGCCAGCAGCTTACCGGGACGGGCCACCGGGGGTGAAGCTTTCTTT
CDR3aa: CASSLPGRATGGEAFF

d_gene: .
abundance: .
j_gene: TRBJ2-3
v_gene: TRBV5-1
CDR3nt: TGCGCCAGCAGCTTGAGGACGCGTCGCACAGATACGCAGTATTTT
CDR3aa: CASSLRTRRTDTQYF

d_gene: .
abundance: .
j_gene: TRBJ2-5
v_gene: TRBV5-1
CDR3nt: TGCGCCAGCAACCCCCGCGGACAAGAAACCCAGTACTTC
CDR3aa: CASNPRGQETQYF

d_gene: TRBD1
abundance: few
j_gene: TRBJ1-6
v_gene: TRBV27
CDR3nt: TGTGCCAGCAGCCAAAATGGACAGGGTTCACCCCTCCACTTT
CDR3aa: CASSQNGQGSPLHF

d_gene: .
abundance: many
j_gene: TRBJ1-2
v_gene: TRBV2
CDR3nt: TGTGCCAGCGTCCCTGATGTAGGGGGTAGCTATGGCTACACCTTC
CDR3aa: CASVPDVGGSYGYTF

d_gene: .
abundance: few
j_gene: TRBJ2-3
v_gene: TRBV10-3
CDR3nt: TGTGCCATCAGTGAGTCGGGGCTGGATACGCAGTATTTT
CDR3aa: CAISESGLDTQYF

d_gene: .
abundance: few
j_gene: TRBJ1-5
v_gene: TRBV7-8
CDR3nt: TGTGCCAGCAGCTTATACAGCCCCGGGGCCAGGGCCAATCAGCCCCAGCATTTT
CDR3aa: CASSLYSPGARANQPQHF

d_gene: TRBD1
abundance: .
j_gene: TRBJ1-2
v_gene: TRBV27
CDR3nt: TGTGCCAGCAGCGGGGACAGGGTATATGGCTACACCTTC
CDR3aa: CASSGDRVYGYTF

d_gene: .
abundance: .
j_gene: TRBJ1-5
v_gene: TRBV2
CDR3nt: TGTGCCAGCAGTGATGGCAGACCCAATCAGCCCCAGCATTTT
CDR3aa: CASSDGRPNQPQHF

d_gene: .
abundance: many
j_gene: TRBJ2-2
v_gene: TRBV12-3/TRBV12-4
CDR3nt: TGTGCCAGCAGGCTCCTTGGCACCGGGGAGCTGTTTTTT
CDR3aa: CASRLLGTGELFF

d_gene: TRBD1
abundance: .
j_gene: TRBJ1-5
v_gene: TRBV28
CDR3nt: TGTGCCAGCAGACCATCCGGACAGGGTAGCAATCAGCCCCAGCATTTT
CDR3aa: CASRPSGQGSNQPQHF

d_gene: TRBD2
abundance: many
j_gene: TRBJ2-7
v_gene: TRBV20-1
CDR3nt: TGCAGTGCTAGAGGACTAGCGGGAGGCTACGAGCAGTACTTC
CDR3aa: CSARGLAGGYEQYF

d_gene: .
abundance: .
j_gene: TRBJ2-3
v_gene: TRBV12-5
CDR3nt: TGTGCTAGTGGTCTTTGCAGGGATTTT
CDR3aa: CASGLCRDF

d_gene: .
abundance: .
j_gene: TRBJ2-1
v_gene: TRBV20-1
CDR3nt: TGCAGTGCTAGGGACTATACTACCTACAATGAGCAGTTCTTC
CDR3aa: CSARDYTTYNEQFF

d_gene: .
abundance: once
j_gene: TRBJ2-2
v_gene: TRBV3-1
CDR3nt: TGTGCCAGCAGCAAAGAGGGTGGGATCACCGGGGAGCTGTTTTTT
CDR3aa: CASSKEGGITGELFF

d_gene: TRBD2
abundance: many
j_gene: TRBJ2-3
v_gene: TRBV6-1
CDR3nt: TGTGCCGCGAGACGGGAGGGAACAGATACGCAGTATTTT
CDR3aa: CAARREGTDTQYF

d_gene: .
abundance: few
j_gene: TRBJ2-7
v_gene: TRBV7-2
CDR3nt: TGTGCCAGCAGCCACAGGGTGGGTGAGCAGTACTTC
CDR3aa: CASSHRVGEQYF

d_gene: .
abundance: .
j_gene: TRBJ2-1
v_gene: TRBV5-1
CDR3nt: TGCGCCAGCAGCTTGCCCCGTTTAATCTACAATGAGCAGTTCTTC
CDR3aa: CASSLPRLIYNEQFF

d_gene: .
abundance: many
j_gene: TRBJ2-7
v_gene: TRBV11-2
CDR3nt: TGTGCCAGCAGCTTAGATCATTTCTACGAGCAGTACTTC
CDR3aa: CASSLDHFYEQYF

d_gene: TRBD2
abundance: many
j_gene: TRBJ2-1
v_gene: TRBV20-1
CDR3nt: TGCAGTGCTAGAGATACTAGCGGGAGGTACAATGAGCAGTTCTTC
CDR3aa: CSARDTSGRYNEQFF

d_gene: .
abundance: few
j_gene: TRBJ1-5
v_gene: TRBV5-7
CDR3nt: TGTGCCAGCAGCTCCCAGGGGTACTATAGCAATCAGCCCCAGCATTTT
CDR3aa: CASSSQGYYSNQPQHF

d_gene: .
abundance: many
j_gene: TRBJ1-6
v_gene: TRBV20-1
CDR3nt: TGCAGTGCTAGACCTCCCGGGGTTCCCTATAATTCACCCCTCCACTTT
CDR3aa: CSARPPGVPYNSPLHF

d_gene: .
abundance: few
j_gene: TRBJ2-4
v_gene: TRBV28
CDR3nt: TGTGCCAGCAGTTTTATTCCAAAAGTGGCCGCCAAAAACATTCAGTACTTC
CDR3aa: CASSFIPKVAAKNIQYF

d_gene: .
abundance: many
j_gene: TRBJ1-3
v_gene: TRBV3-1
CDR3nt: TGTGCCAGCAGCCCAGAGTTTGTCCGAAACACCATATATTTT
CDR3aa: CASSPEFVRNTIYF

d_gene: .
abundance: many
j_gene: TRBJ2-5
v_gene: TRBV12-5
CDR3nt: TGTGCTAGTGGTTTGGGCGGGGCGGAGACCCAGTACTTC
CDR3aa: CASGLGGAETQYF

d_gene: TRBD1
abundance: many
j_gene: TRBJ2-1
v_gene: TRBV28
CDR3nt: TGTGCCAGCAGTTTTGAGACAGGGGGCCCTTACAATGAGCAGTTCTTC
CDR3aa: CASSFETGGPYNEQFF

d_gene: .
abundance: few
j_gene: TRBJ1-1
v_gene: TRBV10-3
CDR3nt: TGTGCCTCGGGGGAGGCGGGGGGCGACACTGAAGCTTTCTTT
CDR3aa: CASGEAGGDTEAFF

d_gene: .
abundance: many
j_gene: TRBJ2-3
v_gene: TRBV29-1
CDR3nt: TGCAGCGCAGACGGTAGCACAGATACGCAGTATTTT
CDR3aa: CSADGSTDTQYF

d_gene: TRBD2
abundance: few
j_gene: TRBJ2-3
v_gene: TRBV20-1
CDR3nt: TGCAGTGCTCCCACTAGCGGGGAGTCCACAGATACGCAGTATTTT
CDR3aa: CSAPTSGESTDTQYF

d_gene: .
abundance: many
j_gene: TRBJ1-4
v_gene: TRBV3-1
CDR3nt: TGTGCCAGCAGCCAAGATCCGACAGAGCGTGAAAAACTGTTTTTT
CDR3aa: CASSQDPTEREKLFF

d_gene: TRBD2
abundance: .
j_gene: TRBJ2-1
v_gene: TRBV4-2
CDR3nt: TGTGCCAGCAGCCAAGATGCCAGACTAGCGGGAGAGCACGATGAGCAGTTCTTC
CDR3aa: CASSQDARLAGEHDEQFF

d_gene: .
abundance: many
j_gene: TRBJ2-6
v_gene: TRBV6-4
CDR3nt: TGTGCCAGCAGACCGGGCAGCTCTGGGGCCAACGTCCTGACTTTC
CDR3aa: CASRPGSSGANVLTF

d_gene: .
abundance: .
j_gene: TRBJ1-3
v_gene: TRBV19
CDR3nt: TGTGCCAGTGGCAGAGCCTTCTCTGGAAACACCATATATTTT
CDR3aa: CASGRAFSGNTIYF

d_gene: .
abundance: .
j_gene: TRBJ2-1
v_gene: TRBV12-3/TRBV12-4
CDR3nt: TGTGCCAGCAGCCTCAGGGTAGCGTCGACCTACAATGAGCAGTTCTTC
CDR3aa: CASSLRVASTYNEQFF

d_gene: TRBD1
abundance: .
j_gene: TRBJ2-1
v_gene: TRBV10-3
CDR3nt: TGTGCCATCAGTGAGTCGGCAGGGGGCTGGGTTGAGCAGTTCTTC
CDR3aa: CAISESAGGWVEQFF

d_gene: TRBD1
abundance: .
j_gene: TRBJ2-7
v_gene: TRBV5-1
CDR3nt: TGCGCCAGCAGCCGATTACTGGACAGGGACTCCTACGAGCAGTACTTC
CDR3aa: CASSRLLDRDSYEQYF

d_gene: .
abundance: many
j_gene: TRBJ1-5
v_gene: TRBV7-2
CDR3nt: TGTGCCAGCAGCCAGAGGGATCAGCCCCAGCATTTT
CDR3aa: CASSQRDQPQHF

d_gene: .
abundance: .
j_gene: TRBJ2-7
v_gene: TRBV27
CDR3nt: TGTGCCAGCAGCCTGACACCAACCTACGAGCAGTACTTC
CDR3aa: CASSLTPTYEQYF

d_gene: TRBD2
abundance: few
j_gene: TRBJ2-3
v_gene: TRBV20-1
CDR3nt: TGCAGTGCTAGAGAAGGGACTAGCGGGCGCATGTGG
CDR3aa: CSAREGTSGRMW

d_gene: TRBD2
abundance: many
j_gene: TRBJ2-3
v_gene: TRBV5-1
CDR3nt: TGCGCCAGCAGGAAGCAAGCGGGGGGGCTCGGTTCTGCAGATACGCAGTATTTT
CDR3aa: CASRKQAGGLGSADTQYF

d_gene: TRBD2
abundance: many
j_gene: TRBJ2-7
v_gene: TRBV12-3/TRBV12-4
CDR3nt: TGTGCCAGCAGACCTAGCGGGGGGGCCCACGAGCAGTACTTC
CDR3aa: CASRPSGGAHEQYF

d_gene: TRBD1
abundance: .
j_gene: TRBJ2-1
v_gene: TRBV19
CDR3nt: TGTGCCAGCCATCCAGGGGGCCCTTACAATGAGCAGTTCTTC
CDR3aa: CASHPGGPYNEQFF

d_gene: TRBD1
abundance: .
j_gene: TRBJ1-6
v_gene: TRBV4-1
CDR3nt: TGCGCCAGCAGCCAAGGGACAGGGGGAAGATCACCCCTCCACTTT
CDR3aa: CASSQGTGGRSPLHF

d_gene: TRBD2
abundance: few
j_gene: TRBJ2-2
v_gene: TRBV7-8
CDR3nt: TGTGCCAGCAGCAGCCGATCGAGAGCGGGAACGGTCGGGGAGCTGTTTTTT
CDR3aa: CASSSRSRAGTVGELFF

d_gene: TRBD2
abundance: many
j_gene: TRBJ2-3
v_gene: TRBV20-1
CDR3nt: TGCAGTGCTAGGAGGACTAGCGGAAGCACAGATACGCAGTATTTT
CDR3aa: CSARRTSGSTDTQYF

d_gene: .
abundance: few
j_gene: TRBJ1-1
v_gene: TRBV6-1
CDR3nt: TGTGCCAGCAGCCCGTCTTTACACGGTTGGAACACTGAAGCTTTCTTT
CDR3aa: CASSPSLHGWNTEAFF

d_gene: .
abundance: many
j_gene: TRBJ1-4
v_gene: TRBV10-3
CDR3nt: TGTGCCATCAGTGAAAACAGGCGAACCTCAACTAATGAAAAACTGTTTTTT
CDR3aa: CAISENRRTSTNEKLFF

d_gene: TRBD2
abundance: few
j_gene: TRBJ2-2
v_gene: TRBV7-8
CDR3nt: TGTGCCAGCAGAGCCGGACTAGCGGGGGGGAACACCGGGGAGCTGTTTTTT
CDR3aa: CASRAGLAGGNTGELFF

d_gene: .
abundance: .
j_gene: TRBJ2-7
v_gene: TRBV3-1
CDR3nt: TGTGCCAGCAGCCAAGTCCCCCACGAGCAGTACTTC
CDR3aa: CASSQVPHEQYF

d_gene: .
abundance: many
j_gene: TRBJ2-7
v_gene: TRBV28
CDR3nt: TGTGCCAGCAGGAGGAAGAGCTACGAGCAGTACTTC
CDR3aa: CASRRKSYEQYF

d_gene: .
abundance: .
j_gene: TRBJ2-3
v_gene: TRBV5-6
CDR3nt: TGTGCCAGCAGCTGGTCGTCTACCCCTGTCCAGAGGGAGGTAGCAGATACGCAGTATTTT
CDR3aa: CASSWSSTPVQREVADTQYF

d_gene: TRBD1
abundance: many
j_gene: TRBJ2-2
v_gene: TRBV6-2/TRBV6-3
CDR3nt: TGTGCCAGCAGTGATATATTTGGACAGGGGAACACCGGGGAGCTGTTTTTT
CDR3aa: CASSDIFGQGNTGELFF